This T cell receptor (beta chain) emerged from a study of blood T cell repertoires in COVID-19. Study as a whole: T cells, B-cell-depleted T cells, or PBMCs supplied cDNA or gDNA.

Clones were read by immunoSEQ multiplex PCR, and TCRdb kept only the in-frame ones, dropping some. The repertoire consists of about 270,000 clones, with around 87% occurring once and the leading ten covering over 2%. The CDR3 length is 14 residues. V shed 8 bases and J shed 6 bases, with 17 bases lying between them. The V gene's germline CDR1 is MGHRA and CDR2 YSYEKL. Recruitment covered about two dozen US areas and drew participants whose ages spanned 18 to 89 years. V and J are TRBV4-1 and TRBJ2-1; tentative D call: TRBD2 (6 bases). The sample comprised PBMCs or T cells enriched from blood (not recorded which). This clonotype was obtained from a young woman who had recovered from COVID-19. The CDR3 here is CASSAGGAPNEQFF. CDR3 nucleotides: TGCGCCAGCTCCGCGGGCGGGGCCCCCAATGAGCAGTTCTTC.